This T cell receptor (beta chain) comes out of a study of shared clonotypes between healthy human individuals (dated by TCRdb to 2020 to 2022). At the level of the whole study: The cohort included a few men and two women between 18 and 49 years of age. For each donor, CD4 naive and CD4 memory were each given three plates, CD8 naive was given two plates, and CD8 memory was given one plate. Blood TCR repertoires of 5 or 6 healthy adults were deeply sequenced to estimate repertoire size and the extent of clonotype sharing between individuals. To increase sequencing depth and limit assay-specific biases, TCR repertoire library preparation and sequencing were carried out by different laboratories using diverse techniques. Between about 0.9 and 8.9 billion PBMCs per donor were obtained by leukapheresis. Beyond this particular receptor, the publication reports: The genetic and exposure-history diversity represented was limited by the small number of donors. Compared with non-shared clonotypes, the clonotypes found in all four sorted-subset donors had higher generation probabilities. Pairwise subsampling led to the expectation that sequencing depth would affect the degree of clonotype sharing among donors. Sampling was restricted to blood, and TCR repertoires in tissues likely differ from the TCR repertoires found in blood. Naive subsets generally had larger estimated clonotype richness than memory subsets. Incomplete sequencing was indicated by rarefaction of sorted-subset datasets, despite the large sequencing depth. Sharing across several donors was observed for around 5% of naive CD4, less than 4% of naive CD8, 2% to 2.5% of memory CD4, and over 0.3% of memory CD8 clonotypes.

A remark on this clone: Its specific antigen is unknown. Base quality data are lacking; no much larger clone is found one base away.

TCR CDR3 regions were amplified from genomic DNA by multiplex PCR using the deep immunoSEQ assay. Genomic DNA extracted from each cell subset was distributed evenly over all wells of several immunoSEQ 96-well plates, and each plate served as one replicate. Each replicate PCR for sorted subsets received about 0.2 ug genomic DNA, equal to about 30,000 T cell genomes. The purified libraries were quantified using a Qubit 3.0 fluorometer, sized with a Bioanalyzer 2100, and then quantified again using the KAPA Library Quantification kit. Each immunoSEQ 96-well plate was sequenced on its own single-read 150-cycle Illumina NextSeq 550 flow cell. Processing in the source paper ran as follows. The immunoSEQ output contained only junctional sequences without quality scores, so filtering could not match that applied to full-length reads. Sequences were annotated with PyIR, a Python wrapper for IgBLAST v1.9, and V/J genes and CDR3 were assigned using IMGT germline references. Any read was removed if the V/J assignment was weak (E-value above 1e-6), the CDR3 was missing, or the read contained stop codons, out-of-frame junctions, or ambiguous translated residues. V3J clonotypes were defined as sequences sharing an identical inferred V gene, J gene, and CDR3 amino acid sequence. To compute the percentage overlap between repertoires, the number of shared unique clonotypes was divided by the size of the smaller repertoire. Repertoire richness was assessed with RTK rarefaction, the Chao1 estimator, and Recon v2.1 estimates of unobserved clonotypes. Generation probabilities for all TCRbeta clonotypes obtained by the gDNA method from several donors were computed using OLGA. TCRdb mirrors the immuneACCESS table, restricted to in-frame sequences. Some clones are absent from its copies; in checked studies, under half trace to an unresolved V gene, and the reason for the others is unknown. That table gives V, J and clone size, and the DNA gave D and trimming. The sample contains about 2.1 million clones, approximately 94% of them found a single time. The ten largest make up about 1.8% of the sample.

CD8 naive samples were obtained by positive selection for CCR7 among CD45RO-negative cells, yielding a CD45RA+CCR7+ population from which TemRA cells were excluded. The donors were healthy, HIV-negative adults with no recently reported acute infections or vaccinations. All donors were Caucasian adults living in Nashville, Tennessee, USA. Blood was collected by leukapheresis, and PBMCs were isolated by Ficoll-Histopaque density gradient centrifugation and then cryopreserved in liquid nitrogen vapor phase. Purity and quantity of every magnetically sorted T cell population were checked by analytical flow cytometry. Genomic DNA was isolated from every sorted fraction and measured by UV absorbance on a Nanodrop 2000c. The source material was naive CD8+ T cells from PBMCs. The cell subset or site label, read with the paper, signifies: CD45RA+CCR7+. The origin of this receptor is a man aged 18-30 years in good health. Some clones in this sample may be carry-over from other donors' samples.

The sequenced DNA: TGTGCCAGCAGCTTGGAGGGGTCTGGGGCCAACGTCCTGACTTTC. It translates to CASSLEGSGANVLTF. The chain joins TRBV5-4 to TRBJ2-6; TRBD1 might be the D gene, on 5 matching bases. In the germline V gene (reference sequence), CDR1 corresponds to SGHNT and CDR2 to YYREEE. The CDR3 measures 15 amino acids from cysteine to phenylalanine. Only the CDR3 part of the read is kept: 45 bases, read in frame from the first base. Trimming removed 0 bases from V and 1 base from J, leaving 5 bases between the germline ends.